This T cell receptor beta chain was identified during a study of OX40 agonist ivuxolimab in advanced cancers. About the study: Patients treated during dose escalation were battling hepatocellular carcinoma, melanoma, renal cell or head and neck cancer.

Sequencing used immunoSEQ multiplex PCR; TCRdb keeps in-frame clones, though not all of them. The sample records about 74,000 clones, under 90% being singletons. This clonotype was sampled from an adult with an advanced solid tumor such as melanoma, head and neck, liver or kidney cancer. Sequenced here: CD4+ or CD8+ T cells sorted from blood, sampled in a trial of the OX40 agonist ivuxolimab.

The CDR3 DNA sequence: TGTGCCAGCAGTAGGGACAGGGCAGTGGGCACAGATACGCAGTATTTT. This sequence encodes CASSRDRAVGTDTQYF. The rearrangement joins TRBV6-6 to TRBJ2-3; 9 bases agree with TRBD1. Germline CDR1 is MNHNY and CDR2 is SVGAGI (reference sequence). This CDR3 is built from 16 residues. V was pared by 5 bases and J by 1 base, with 7 bases of the junction left unmatched.